These 5 T cell receptor beta chains came from one sample sequenced in a study of response to subunit inactivated influenza vaccine. One entry per CDR3 protein, called by TCRdb with MiXCR from the RT-PCR reads. The table lists roughly 460,000 distinct CDR3 sequences, about 10% of them singletons. The sample consisted of PBMCs from blood, taken more than 35 days after vaccination. These receptors came from a man aged 50 or older who received an inactivated influenza vaccine.

This clonotype turned up a few times. The J gene is TRBJ2-1, the V gene TRBV3-1, with D perhaps TRBD1 or TRBD2 (6 bases each). Germline CDR1 is LGHDT and CDR2 is YNNKEL (reference sequence). V was pared by 0 bases and J by 7 bases, with 16 bases between. The CDR3 loop spans 16 amino acids. CDR3 sequence: CASSQDVGGWLNEQFF. CDR3 DNA sequence: TGTGCCAGCAGCCAAGATGTGGGGGGCTGGTTGAATGAGCAGTTCTTC.

V is TRBV20-1 and J is TRBJ2-5; D gene uncertain. The ends were cut back, 6 bases at V and 2 bases at J, with 10 bases in the middle. Per germline, CDR1 DFQATT and CDR2 SNEGSKA (reference sequence). The CDR3 length is 12 residues. CDR3 in DNA: TGCAGTGCGCGACACGGACAAGAGACCCAGTACTTC. Translated: CSARHGQETQYF.

The chain links TRBV5-1 to TRBJ2-1; tentative D call: TRBD2 (6 bases). From germline, CDR1 is SGHRS and CDR2 YFSETQ. This CDR3 contains 13 residues. Trimming cost V 6 bases and J 4 bases, with 11 bases left between them. The CDR3 region is CASIGGSYNEQFF. In DNA form, the CDR3 reads TGCGCCAGCATTGGGGGGAGTTACAATGAGCAGTTCTTC.

There are a few counts of this clonotype. This chain connects TRBV5-5 to TRBJ2-7, with 8 bases fitting TRBD1. This CDR3 has 15 amino acids. The V and J ends lost 0 bases and 2 bases, in that order; junction bases with no gene match: 4. Germline-derived CDR1 and CDR2 are SGHKS and YYEKEE (reference sequence). The CDR3 region has the DNA TGTGCCAGCAGCTTGGTCCAGGGGGCCCCCTACGAGCAGTACTTC. It specifies CASSLVQGAPYEQYF. Filled out from reference TRBV5-5 and TRBJ2-7, the complete variable domain reads DAGVTQSPTHLIKTRGQQVTLRCSPISGHKSVSWYQQVLGQGPQFIFQYYEKEERGRGNFPDRFSARQFPNYSSELNVNALLLGDSALYLCASSLVQGAPYEQYFGPGTRLTVT.

This clonotype was counted between two and nine times. This chain connects TRBV5-1 to TRBJ1-2; 7 bases line up with TRBD1. Trimming removed 1 base from V and 2 bases from J; junction bases left unmatched: 5. The CDR3 contains 15 residues. The V gene's germline CDR1 is SGHRS and CDR2 YFSETQ. The CDR3 region has the DNA TGCGCCAGCAGCTTGCGAACGGGACAGAACTATGGCTACACCTTC. Translated: CASSLRTGQNYGYTF.